These 3 T cell receptor beta chains share one sample of origin, sequenced in a study of regulatory and conventional T cells in RAG deficiency. The sorted conventional CD4+ T cells were CD25-low and CD127-high, with genomic DNA sequenced. TCRdb's copy holds only in-frame clones and misses some; the assay was immunoSEQ multiplex PCR. The table lists some 31,000 clones, 90% to 95% of them singletons. The same sample was also studied in work on regulatory T cells. That study adds: Primers: 52 TRBV forward and 13 TRBJ reverse.

Sequenced sample: CD25- CD4+ T cells sorted from blood. Source of these receptors: a human donor in good health.

The rearrangement links TRBV5-1 to TRBJ1-2, with 9 bases aligning to TRBD1. Germline CDR1 and CDR2: SGHRS and YFSETQ. There are 15 residues in the CDR3. Trimming cost V 1 base and J 6 bases; bases outside gene matches: 7. The CDR3 nucleotides are TGCGCCAGCAGCTTGTGGTACGGGACAGGGAATGGCTACACCTTC. This sequence encodes CASSLWYGTGNGYTF.

The chain recombines TRBV4-2 with TRBJ1-1; no clear D gene. Trimming left V 1 base short and J 1 base short, with 7 bases between. The CDR3 totals 14 residues. The V gene's germline CDR1 is LGHNA and CDR2 YNFKEQ. The CDR3 DNA reads as TGTGCCAGCAGCCAAGCAACAGAGAACACTGAAGCTTTCTTT. Its protein product is CASSQATENTEAFF.

The chain combines TRBV30 with TRBJ1-5, with 10 bases identical to TRBD1. The CDR3 is 13 amino acids. Trimming cost V 5 bases and J 6 bases; bases outside gene matches: 4. Germline V gives CDR1 GTSNPN, CDR2 SVGIG (reference sequence). DNA for the CDR3: TGTGCCTGGGGGGGACAGGGGAGTCAGCCCCAGCATTTT. Translation: CAWGGQGSQPQHF. Using reference TRBV30 and TRBJ1-5 for the parts outside the CDR3, the full variable domain is SQTIHQWPATLVQPVGSPLSLECTVEGTSNPNLYWYRQAAGRGLQLLFYSVGIGQISSEVPQNLSASRPQDRQFILSSKKLLLSDSGFYLCAWGGQGSQPQHFGDGTRLSIL.